Listed below are T cell receptor beta chains from one sample, sequenced in a study of cytomegalovirus exposure and HLA in healthy donors. Assay: immunoSEQ multiplex PCR; the TCRdb copy retains only in-frame clones and omits some. The data contain some 200,000 clones, 79% of them singletons. Sequences were obtained from PBMCs. The receptors shown here come from a girl between 10 and 17 years old in good health and CMV-seropositive. CDR3s include the opening cysteine and the closing phenylalanine or tryptophan. The D gene is left open where the match is weak. Clone size is stated in some rows and not others, as once, few, many or a class when expanded.

few,TRBV4-1,TRBJ2-7,TRBD2,TGCGCCAGCAGCCAAGGGCTGTGGCGGGGGGGCTCCTACGAGCAGTACTTC,CASSQGLWRGGSYEQYF
.,TRBV6-1,TRBJ2-5,.,TGTGCCAGCAGTGAAGGACAGCCCGAAGAGACCCAGTACTTC,CASSEGQPEETQYF
.,TRBV5-4,TRBJ1-1,TRBD1,TGTGCCAGCAGCCGGACAGGGGAGAACACTGAAGCTTTCTTT,CASSRTGENTEAFF
.,TRBV18,TRBJ2-7,.,TGTGCCAGCTCCCTGGTGGGAGCCTACCCCTCCTACGAGCAGTACTTC,CASSLVGAYPSYEQYF
.,TRBV18,TRBJ2-7,TRBD2,TGTGCCAGCTCACGGACTAGCGGTCAATCGCCCTATGAGCAGTACTTC,CASSRTSGQSPYEQYF
.,TRBV14,TRBJ1-4,.,TGTGCCAGCAGCCAAGTCTATAGGGCGGGTGAAAAACTGTTTTTT,CASSQVYRAGEKLFF
.,TRBV5-6,TRBJ1-1,.,TGTGCCAGCAGCTTGGGGCGGGGAGCTGGCACTGAAGCTTTCTTT,CASSLGRGAGTEAFF
.,TRBV11-2,TRBJ2-1,TRBD2,TGTGCCAGCAGCTTATTGGGGACTAGCGCCCTTTATGAGCAGTTCTTC,CASSLLGTSALYEQFF
.,TRBV19,TRBJ2-1,TRBD2,TGTGCCAGTACCCCGAAGGGCGGGGGGGCCCCCCTTAGAAATGAGCAGTTCTTC,CASTPKGGGAPLRNEQFF
.,TRBV4-3,TRBJ2-7,TRBD1,TGCGCCAGCAGCCAGTCCCGGGGACAGGGGGCAAATTCCTACGAGCAGTACTTC,CASSQSRGQGANSYEQYF
once,TRBV9,TRBJ1-2,.,TGTGCCAGCAGCGTAGGGTCAGTTGGGGGCCGAATCTACACCTTC,CASSVGSVGGRIYTF
.,TRBV6-6,TRBJ2-3,.,TGTGCCAGCACCCACCTGGCGGCCACAGATACGCAGTATTTT,CASTHLAATDTQYF